This T cell receptor (beta chain) derives from a study of blood T cell repertoires in COVID-19. In the authors' workflow: Scientists estimated how many nucleated cells there were by amplifying reference gene primers. Clones were sequenced by immunoSEQ multiplex PCR, and TCRdb holds only the in-frame ones, with some missing. D and trimming come from the DNA, and the V and J calls and clone size come from that table. The sample contains over 30,000 clones, 88% of which appear only once. Only a few counts were recorded for this clone. CDR3 length: 18 amino acids. The junction had 8 bases not matched to a gene; V was cut back by 4 bases and J by 0 bases. Germline assignment: CDR1 LGHDT and CDR2 YNNKEL (reference sequence).

This sequence was found in a woman aged 70-85 years with active COVID-19. The rearrangement uses TRBV3-1 (or the pseudogene TRBV3-2) and TRBJ2-3, with 12 bases aligning to TRBD2. Sequenced: peripheral blood. The CDR3 coding sequence is TGTGCCAGCAGCCCCCTACTAGCGGGGGGACTAAGCACAGATACGCAGTATTTT. Translated, it gives CASSPLLAGGLSTDTQYF.